The entry below describes one TCR beta chain. No cognate antigen has been identified for it. Nothing much larger sits one base from this clone, and base qualities are not available. The data belong to a study of control samples from healthy donors and cancer patients (dated by TCRdb to about 2020). Library construction relied on the immunoSEQ multiplex PCR assay. The source is immuneACCESS, and TCRdb retained only in-frame sequences with V and J called. Part of the clones is not carried over; for the studies checked, unresolved V genes explain less than half of this, and the remainder is unexplained. Across this sample there are roughly 64,000 clones, with 90% seen only once. The ten most abundant clones make up roughly 1.2% of the sample. The V end loses 1 base and the J end loses 5 bases, and a stretch of 24 bases separates them. In the germline V gene, CDR1 corresponds to SGHTS and CDR2 to YDEGEE. Counted from cysteine to phenylalanine, this CDR3 has 18 amino acids. Only the CDR3 DNA stays, 54 bases, in frame from base 1.

The TCR originated in a woman aged 50 to 60 with colorectal cancer. Sample: PBMCs. This sequence uses TRBV5-8 and TRBJ1-1; no confident D gene assignment can be made. The sequence in DNA is TGTGCCAGCAGCTTGTGGGCACTACTAATCAGAGGCTATACTGAAGCTTTCTTT. Translated, this gives CASSLWALLIRGYTEAFF.